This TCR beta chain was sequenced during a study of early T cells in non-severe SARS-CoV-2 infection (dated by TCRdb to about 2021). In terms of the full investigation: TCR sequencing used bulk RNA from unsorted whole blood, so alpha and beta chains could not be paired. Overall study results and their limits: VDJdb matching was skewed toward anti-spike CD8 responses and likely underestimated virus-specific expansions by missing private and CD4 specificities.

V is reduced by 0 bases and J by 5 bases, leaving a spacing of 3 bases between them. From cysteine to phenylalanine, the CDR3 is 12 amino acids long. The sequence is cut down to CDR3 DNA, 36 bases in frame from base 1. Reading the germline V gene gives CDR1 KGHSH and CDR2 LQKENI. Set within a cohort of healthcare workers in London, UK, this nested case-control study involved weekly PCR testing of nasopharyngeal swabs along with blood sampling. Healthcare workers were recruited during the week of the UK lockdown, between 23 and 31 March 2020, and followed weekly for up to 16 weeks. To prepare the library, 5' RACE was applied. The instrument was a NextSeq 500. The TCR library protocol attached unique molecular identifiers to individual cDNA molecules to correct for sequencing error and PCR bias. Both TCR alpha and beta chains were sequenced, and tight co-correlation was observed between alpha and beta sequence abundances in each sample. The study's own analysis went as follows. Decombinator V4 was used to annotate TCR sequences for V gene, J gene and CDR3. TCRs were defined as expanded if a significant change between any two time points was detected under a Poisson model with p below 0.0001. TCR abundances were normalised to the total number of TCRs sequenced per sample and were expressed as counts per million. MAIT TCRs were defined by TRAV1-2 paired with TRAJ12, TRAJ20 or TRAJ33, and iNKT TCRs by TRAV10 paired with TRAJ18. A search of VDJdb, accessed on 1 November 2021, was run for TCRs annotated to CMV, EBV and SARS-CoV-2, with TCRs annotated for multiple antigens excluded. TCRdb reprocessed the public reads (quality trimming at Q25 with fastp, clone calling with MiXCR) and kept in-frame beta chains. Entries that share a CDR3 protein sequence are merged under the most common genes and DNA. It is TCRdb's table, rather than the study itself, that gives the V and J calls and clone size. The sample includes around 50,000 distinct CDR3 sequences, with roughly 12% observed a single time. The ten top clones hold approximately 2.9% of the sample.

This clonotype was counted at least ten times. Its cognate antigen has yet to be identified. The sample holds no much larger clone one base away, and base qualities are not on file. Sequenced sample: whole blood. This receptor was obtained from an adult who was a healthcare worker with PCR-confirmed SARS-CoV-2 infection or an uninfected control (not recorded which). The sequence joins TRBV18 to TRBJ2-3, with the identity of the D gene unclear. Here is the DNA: TGTGCCAGCTCACCACCCGGAGATACGCAGTATTTT. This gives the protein CASSPPGDTQYF. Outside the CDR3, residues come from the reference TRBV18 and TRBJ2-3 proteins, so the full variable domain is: NAGVMQNPRHLVRRRGQEARLRCSPMKGHSHVYWYRQLPEEGLKFMVYLQKENIIDESGMPKERFSAEFPKEGPSILRIQQVVRGDSAAYFCASSPPGDTQYFGPGTRLTVL.